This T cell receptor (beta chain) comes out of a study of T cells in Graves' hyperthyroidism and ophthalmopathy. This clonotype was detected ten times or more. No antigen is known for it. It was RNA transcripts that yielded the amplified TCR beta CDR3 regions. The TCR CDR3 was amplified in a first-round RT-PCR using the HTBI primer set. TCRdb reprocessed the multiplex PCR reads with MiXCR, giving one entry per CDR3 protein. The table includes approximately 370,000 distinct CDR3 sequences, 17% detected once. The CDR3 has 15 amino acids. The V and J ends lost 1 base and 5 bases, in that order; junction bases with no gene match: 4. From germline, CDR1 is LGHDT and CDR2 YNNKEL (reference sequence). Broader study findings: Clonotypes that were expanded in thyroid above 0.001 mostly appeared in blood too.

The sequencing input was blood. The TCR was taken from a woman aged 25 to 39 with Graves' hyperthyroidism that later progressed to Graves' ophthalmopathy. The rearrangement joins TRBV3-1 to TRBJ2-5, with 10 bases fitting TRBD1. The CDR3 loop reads CASSQVTGGSETQYF. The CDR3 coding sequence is TGTGCCAGCAGCCAAGTGACAGGGGGCTCGGAGACCCAGTACTTC.